Presented here are 28 T cell receptor beta chains from one specimen sequenced in a study of identical twins. TCRdb itself ran the 5' RACE reads through MiXCR, one entry per CDR3 protein. There are about 520,000 distinct CDR3 sequences in the sample; roughly 21% occur only once, and 0.8% to 1% lies in the top ten. The same sample was also used in a study of T cells expressing NK-cell markers.

Sequencing used CD4+ T cells sorted from blood. All receptors derive from a woman younger than 35 in good health.

This clonotype was seen a single time. This chain connects TRBV15 to TRBJ2-5; D remains unclear. Trimming took 1 base from V and 5 from J, leaving 8 bases between them. This CDR3 spans 13 amino acids. Germline values: CDR1 LNHNV, CDR2 YYDKDF (reference sequence). The CDR3 nucleotides read TGTGCCACCAGCAGAGCTCGGGTGGAGACCCAGTACTTC. Translation gives CATSRARVETQYF.

The chain couples TRBV20-1 to TRBJ2-3; D might be TRBD1 (6 bases). V was shortened by 0 bases and J by 0 bases, with 16 bases between the two germline ends. In germline, CDR1 is DFQATT, CDR2 SNEGSKA (reference sequence). The CDR3 has 17 amino acids. The CDR3 DNA is TGCAGTGCTAGAGATTCCAGGGGATTCTCTAGCACAGATACGCAGTATTTT. This translates into CSARDSRGFSSTDTQYF.

This clonotype has just a few counts. The chain recombines TRBV20-1 with TRBJ2-7; D is ambiguous. Trimming took 5 bases from V and 0 from J, leaving 11 bases between them. The germline gives CDR1 DFQATT, CDR2 SNEGSKA (reference sequence). The CDR3 is made up of 13 amino acids. CDR3 in amino acids: CSAEIGSSYEQYF. CDR3 nucleotides: TGCAGTGCTGAAATTGGAAGCTCCTACGAGCAGTACTTC.

The CDR3 loop reads CASSYGGVNSPLHF. In DNA, the CDR3 is TGTGCCAGCAGTTATGGTGGCGTTAATTCACCCCTCCACTTT. The rearrangement uses TRBV6-5 and TRBJ1-6; D is unclear. The germline gives CDR1 MNHEY, CDR2 SVGAGI. Trimming cost V 3 bases and J 6 bases, with 9 bases left between them. The CDR3 totals 14 residues.

CDR3 in DNA: TGTGCCAGCAGGTGGGACAGGGTCGAAAAACTGTTTTTT. It specifies CASRWDRVEKLFF. This chain connects TRBV2 to TRBJ1-4; 9 nucleotides line up with TRBD1. The CDR3 covers 13 residues. V gave up 6 bases and J gave up 8 bases; unmatched junction bases: 4. In germline, CDR1 is SNHLY, CDR2 FYNNEI.

The J gene is TRBJ2-3, the V gene TRBV5-1, with 9 bases lining up with TRBD1. V lost 0 bases to trimming and J lost 6 bases; unmatched junction nucleotides: 8. The CDR3 runs to 16 residues. CDR1 and CDR2 from the germline V gene are SGHRS and YFSETQ. This chain's CDR3 is CASSLAATGGIDTQYF. DNA for the CDR3: TGCGCCAGCAGCTTGGCGGCTACAGGGGGCATTGATACGCAGTATTTT.

In its sample, this clonotype was seen a few times. V and J are TRBV18 and TRBJ2-1; TRBD1 aligns across 7 bases. Germline trimming cut 6 bases from V and 6 bases from J; bases unmatched to any gene: 17. Germline CDR1 reads KGHSH; CDR2 reads LQKENI. The CDR3 consists of 17 residues. CDR3 residues: CASSTLQTTGQSNEQFF. The CDR3 coding sequence is TGTGCCAGCTCGACCCTGCAAACGACGGGACAGAGCAATGAGCAGTTCTTC. The variable domain in full, with the rest retrieved from reference TRBV18 and TRBJ2-1, is NAGVMQNPRHLVRRRGQEARLRCSPMKGHSHVYWYRQLPEEGLKFMVYLQKENIIDESGMPKERFSAEFPKEGPSILRIQQVVRGDSAAYFCASSTLQTTGQSNEQFFGPGTRLTVL.

The table lists this clonotype with many counts. The chain links TRBV12-3 or TRBV12-4 to TRBJ1-1; the D is unclear. This CDR3 has 11 residues. Trimming left V 3 bases short and J 7 bases short, with 6 bases between. The CDR3 protein is CASSLLGEAFF. As DNA, the CDR3 is TGTGCCAGCAGTTTGTTGGGTGAAGCTTTCTTT.

V usage is TRBV5-6 and J usage is TRBJ2-2, with a possible D match to TRBD2 (5 bases). Germline assignment: CDR1 SGHDT and CDR2 YYEEEE. V was clipped by 9 bases and J by 4 bases, with 22 bases between them. The CDR3 has 16 amino acids. The CDR3 reads CAIGPGLLWSTGELFF. The CDR3 coding sequence is TGTGCCATCGGCCCCGGACTCCTCTGGAGCACCGGGGAGCTGTTTTTT.

The rearrangement links TRBV20-1 to TRBJ2-7; 11 bases are shared with TRBD1. With V trimmed by 6 bases and J by 2 bases, 9 bases remained unmatched. The CDR3 is made up of 15 amino acids. Germline values: CDR1 DFQATT, CDR2 SNEGSKA (reference sequence). The CDR3 sequence is CSASPPGQGAYEQYF. The CDR3, as DNA: TGCAGTGCCTCCCCTCCGGGACAGGGGGCCTACGAGCAGTACTTC.

Only a few counts were recorded for this clonotype. V and J are TRBV11-2 and TRBJ2-1, with D possibly TRBD2 on 8 matching bases. Germline loops: CDR1 SGHAT, CDR2 FQNNGV. The CDR3 is 17 residues long. Trimming took off 4 bases at V and 10 bases at J, with 26 bases between the two ends. In DNA form, the CDR3 reads TGTGCCAGCAGCTACAGGGGCCTAGCGGGTCCATCACAGGAGCAGTTCTTC. It translates to CASSYRGLAGPSQEQFF. Combining the CDR3 with reference TRBV11-2 and TRBJ2-1 gives the whole variable domain EAGVAQSPRYKIIEKRQSVAFWCNPISGHATLYWYQQILGQGPKLLIQFQNNGVVDDSQLPKDRFSAERLKGVDSTLKIQPAKLEDSAVYLCASSYRGLAGPSQEQFFGPGTRLTVL.

In its sample, this clonotype was seen a few times. The chain links TRBV5-1 to TRBJ1-2; D call uncertain. CDR3 size: 14 residues. V was cut by 0 bases and J by 4 bases, with 10 bases left in between. The germline gives CDR1 SGHRS, CDR2 YFSETQ. The CDR3 protein is CASSLGRALYGYTF. The CDR3 DNA reads as TGCGCCAGCAGCTTGGGAAGGGCCCTCTATGGCTACACCTTC. The variable domain in full, with the rest retrieved from reference TRBV5-1 and TRBJ1-2, is KAGVTQTPRYLIKTRGQQVTLSCSPISGHRSVSWYQQTPGQGLQFLFEYFSETQRNKGNFPGRFSGRQFSNSRSEMNVSTLELGDSALYLCASSLGRALYGYTFGSGTRLTVV.

The rearrangement uses TRBV29-1 and TRBJ1-1; perhaps TRBD1 as D (6 bases). With 7 bases removed from V and 7 bases from J, the gap between germline ends came to 22 bases. The CDR3 consists of 14 residues. CDR1 and CDR2 from the germline V gene are SQVTM and ANQGSEA. The CDR3 region is CSGGGRQDAVEAFF. The DNA for the CDR3 is TGCAGCGGCGGCGGAAGACAGGACGCTGTTGAAGCTTTCTTT.

J is TRBJ2-7 and V is TRBV7-6; 10 bases are a match to TRBD2. After removal of 1 base from V and 2 bases from J, the junction contained 11 bases not matched to a gene. The CDR3 runs 18 residues. Per the germline V gene, CDR1 is SGHVS and CDR2 is FNYEAQ. Here the CDR3 reads CASSLVPEASGSTYEQYF. CDR3 in DNA: TGTGCCAGCAGCTTAGTCCCGGAGGCTAGCGGGAGTACCTACGAGCAGTACTTC.

J is TRBJ2-7 and V is TRBV12-3 or TRBV12-4, with 9 bases that match TRBD2. V shed 6 bases, J shed 5 bases, and the junction held 11 bases outside the gene matches. The CDR3 spans 15 residues. Here the CDR3 reads CASSQQIAGAHEQYF. CDR3 nucleotides: TGTGCCAGCAGCCAGCAAATAGCGGGAGCCCACGAGCAGTACTTC.

The chain has TRBV6-1 and TRBJ2-3, with 7 bases aligning to TRBD2. In germline, CDR1 is MNHNS, CDR2 SASEGT. The CDR3 length is 18 residues. After removal of 8 bases from V and 2 bases from J, the junction contained 19 bases not matched to a gene. CDR3 sequence: CASWPHSSGVSTTDTQYF. CDR3 bases: TGTGCCAGCTGGCCTCATTCTAGCGGCGTTTCTACCACAGATACGCAGTATTTT.

There are many counts of this clonotype. The chain joins TRBV5-1 to TRBJ2-2; D possibly matches TRBD1 or TRBD2 (5 bases each). CDR3 length equals 12 residues. V shed 4 bases and J shed 6 bases, with 7 bases lying between them. Germline V CDR1 and CDR2: SGHRS, YFSETQ. DNA of the CDR3: TGCGCCAGCAGCCGGGACCCCGGGGAGCTGTTTTTT. Protein sequence: CASSRDPGELFF.

CDR3 amino acids: CASSLGSGGNYEQYF. The CDR3 DNA reads as TGCGCCAGCAGCTTGGGTAGCGGGGGCAACTACGAGCAGTACTTC. V usage is TRBV5-1 and J usage is TRBJ2-7; 9 positions match TRBD2. The CDR3 covers 15 residues. Germline loops: CDR1 SGHRS, CDR2 YFSETQ. J was trimmed by 3 bases and V by 0 bases; bases with no gene match: 4.

In this sample, this clonotype turned up a few times. This chain links TRBV19 with TRBJ2-3; unclear D gene. The CDR3 length is 15 residues. CDR1 and CDR2 from the germline V gene are LNHDA and SQIVND (reference sequence). The V gene lost 1 base and the J gene lost 2 bases, with 10 bases spanning the gap. CDR3 protein: CASSIGNSLTDTQYF. DNA of the CDR3: TGTGCCAGTAGTATAGGCAACAGCCTCACAGATACGCAGTATTTT.

This clonotype was detected only a few times. This chain connects TRBV6-5 to TRBJ2-7; perhaps TRBD2 as D (6 bases). CDR3 size: 15 residues. The V gene's germline CDR1 is MNHEY and CDR2 SVGAGI. The V and J ends lost 4 bases and 2 bases respectively, with 15 bases between them. Here the CDR3 reads CASSSMGGPTYEQYF. CDR3 nucleotide sequence: TGTGCCAGCAGTTCAATGGGGGGACCCACCTACGAGCAGTACTTC.

This chain joins TRBV11-2 and TRBJ2-7; tentative D call: TRBD2 (5 bases). The CDR3 length is 13 residues. V was pared by 1 base and J by 6 bases, with 10 bases between. CDR1 SGHAT and CDR2 FQNNGV come from the germline V gene. CDR3 nucleotide sequence: TGTGCCAGCAGCTTAGCGGGAACGGGCGAGCAGTACTTC. Residues: CASSLAGTGEQYF. The complete variable domain, with remaining parts taken from reference TRBV11-2 and TRBJ2-7, reads EAGVAQSPRYKIIEKRQSVAFWCNPISGHATLYWYQQILGQGPKLLIQFQNNGVVDDSQLPKDRFSAERLKGVDSTLKIQPAKLEDSAVYLCASSLAGTGEQYFGPGTRLTVT.

This clonotype was picked up a small number of times. The chain recombines TRBV12-3 or TRBV12-4 with TRBJ2-1; the match to TRBD1 covers 9 bases. V was pared by 5 bases and J by 9 bases, with 8 bases of the junction left unmatched. CDR3 length: 14 residues. CDR3 coding DNA: TGTGCCAGCAGTCCCCGACAGGGGGGGGGTGAGCAGTTCTTC. It codes for CASSPRQGGGEQFF.

In this sample, this clonotype turned up a few times. This chain joins TRBV10-3 and TRBJ2-2; tentative D call: TRBD2 (6 bases). Trimming left V 6 bases short and J 5 bases short, with 10 bases between. Germline CDR1 reads ENHRY; CDR2 reads SYGVKD. CDR3 size: 13 residues. CDR3 protein: CAISGSWTGELFF. DNA of the CDR3: TGTGCCATCAGCGGGAGTTGGACCGGGGAGCTGTTTTTT.

J is TRBJ1-1 and V is TRBV9; D gene ambiguous. CDR3 length: 14 residues. Germline V lookup: CDR1 SGDLS, CDR2 YYNGEE. The V gene lost 1 base and the J gene lost 0 bases, with 7 bases spanning the gap. CDR3 residues: CASSVTDMNTEAFF. In DNA form, the CDR3 reads TGTGCCAGCAGCGTAACAGACATGAACACTGAAGCTTTCTTT.

The chain has TRBV9 and TRBJ1-3; TRBD1 aligns across 7 bases. CDR1 and CDR2 (germline): SGDLS, YYNGEE. Trimming cost V 4 bases and J 3 bases; bases outside gene matches: 1. The CDR3 contains 13 residues. CDR3 in DNA: TGTGCCAGCAGCTCAGGGGGTGGAAACACCATATATTTT. It codes for CASSSGGGNTIYF.

The V gene is TRBV10-3, the J gene TRBJ2-5; TRBD1 or TRBD2 may be the D gene (5 bases each). There are 15 residues in the CDR3. With 2 bases removed from V and 4 bases from J, the gap between germline ends came to 14 bases. Germline CDR1 is ENHRY and CDR2 is SYGVKD. CDR3 DNA: TGTGCCATCAGTGAGGAAGACCGGGGACGAGAGACCCAGTACTTC. Protein sequence: CAISEEDRGRETQYF.

The chain has TRBV12-3 or TRBV12-4 and TRBJ1-2; 7 bases agree with TRBD1. V lost 5 bases to trimming and J lost 3 bases; unmatched junction nucleotides: 3. The CDR3 sequence is 13 residues long. The CDR3: CASSAGQHYGYTF. The DNA for the CDR3 is TGTGCCAGCAGTGCGGGACAGCACTATGGCTACACCTTC.

The V call is TRBV7-9, the J call TRBJ2-1, with D perhaps TRBD1 or TRBD2 (6 bases each). The CDR3 length is 16 residues. Germline CDR1 reads SEHNR; CDR2 reads FQNEAQ (reference sequence). The V gene lost 5 bases and the J gene lost 4 bases, with 18 bases spanning the gap. This CDR3 is CASSRTGPRGYNEQFF. The DNA for the CDR3 is TGTGCCAGCAGCCGCACAGGGCCCCGGGGGTACAATGAGCAGTTCTTC.